Each of the 24 T cell receptor beta chains below was sequenced from the same sample in a study of PD-L1 blockade in urothelial cancer. Time point in this sample: pretreatment peripheral blood. Assay: immunoSEQ multiplex PCR; the TCRdb copy retains only in-frame clones and omits some. This sample has over 65,000 clones, with 75% to 90% found just once. The sample was PBMCs, taken around atezolizumab (anti-PD-L1) treatment. These receptors originate from a man between 65 and 79 years old with urothelial cancer.

V gene TRBV6-1 combines with J gene TRBJ1-5; 7 positions match TRBD1. Germline V gives CDR1 MNHNS, CDR2 SASEGT. V lost 6 bases and J lost 4; bases outside the gene matches: 9. The length of the CDR3 is 15 residues. The CDR3 sequence: CASRTTGLRNQPQHF. In DNA form, the CDR3 reads TGTGCCAGCAGGACGACAGGGCTCAGGAATCAGCCCCAGCATTTT.

V gene TRBV6-5 combines with J gene TRBJ2-1; D unclear. The V end was cut by 3 bases, the J end by 3 bases, with 6 bases between. Germline loops: CDR1 MNHEY, CDR2 SVGAGI. There are 13 residues in the CDR3. CDR3 nucleotide sequence: TGTGCCAGCAGTTATAACAGCTACAATGAGCAGTTCTTC. Protein sequence: CASSYNSYNEQFF.

The V and J genes are TRBV2 and TRBJ2-2, with D perhaps TRBD1 (5 bases). This CDR3 comprises 16 residues. Trimming took 3 bases from V and 5 from J, leaving 16 bases between them. Per germline, CDR1 SNHLY and CDR2 FYNNEI. In nucleotides, the CDR3 is TGTGCCAGCAGTGAGAGAACAGGTGGGAATACCGGGGAGCTGTTTTTT. The encoded protein is CASSERTGGNTGELFF.

The genes are TRBV4-2 and TRBJ2-2; 14 nucleotides match TRBD2. Germline CDR1 reads LGHNA; CDR2 reads YNFKEQ. The CDR3 runs 18 residues. With V trimmed by 4 bases and J by 3 bases, 7 bases remained unmatched. This CDR3 reads CASSPRTSGRWDTGELFF. CDR3 sequence (DNA): TGTGCCAGCAGCCCCAGGACTAGCGGGAGGTGGGACACCGGGGAGCTGTTTTTT.

V and J are TRBV15 and TRBJ2-5; D remains unclear. Looked up from germline, CDR1 is LNHNV and CDR2 is YYDKDF (reference sequence). The CDR3 runs to 14 residues. Trimming pared 0 bases from V and 3 bases from J, leaving 8 bases between. CDR3 nucleotides: TGTGCCACCAGCAGAGACCGGGTGAAAGAGACCCAGTACTTC. This codes for CATSRDRVKETQYF.

The chain is built from TRBV7-2 and TRBJ2-3; maybe TRBD2 (5 bases). Trimming cost V 5 bases and J 5 bases, with 23 bases left between them. The CDR3 spans 17 residues. Germline CDR1 and CDR2: SGHTA and FQGNSA. The CDR3 coding sequence is TGTGCCAGCAGCGCTGACTATCGAGCGGCCCGGGAAGATACGCAGTATTTT. It translates to CASSADYRAAREDTQYF.

V usage is TRBV9 and J usage is TRBJ2-5, with D possibly being TRBD1 (5 bases). CDR3 length: 14 residues. The V end was cut by 3 bases, the J end by 3 bases, with 12 bases between. Looked up from germline, CDR1 is SGDLS and CDR2 is YYNGEE. Here the CDR3 DNA reads TGTGCCAGCAGCGGGGGCACAGGAGAAGAGACCCAGTACTTC. Its translation: CASSGGTGEETQYF.

This chain links TRBV5-1 with TRBJ2-7; 8 bases agree with TRBD2. The V segment lost 4 bases and the J segment 2 bases; nucleotides outside the gene matches: 8. The CDR3 extends over 15 amino acids. Germline lookup yields CDR1 SGHRS and CDR2 YFSETQ. CDR3 region: CASSARTSPTYEQYF. The CDR3 DNA reads TGCGCCAGCAGCGCCCGGACTAGCCCAACCTACGAGCAGTACTTC. Filled out from reference TRBV5-1 and TRBJ2-7, the complete variable domain reads KAGVTQTPRYLIKTRGQQVTLSCSPISGHRSVSWYQQTPGQGLQFLFEYFSETQRNKGNFPGRFSGRQFSNSRSEMNVSTLELGDSALYLCASSARTSPTYEQYFGPGTRLTVT.

The chain recombines TRBV29-1 with TRBJ1-4; 10 positions agree with TRBD1. The CDR3 is made up of 15 amino acids. The trim removed 4 bases at V and 8 bases at J, leaving 10 bases unmatched. The germline V gene has CDR1 SQVTM and CDR2 ANQGSEA. The CDR3 DNA is TGCAGCGTTGTACACCCGGGACAGGGGAACGAAAAACTGTTTTTT. Its translation: CSVVHPGQGNEKLFF.

The chain is built from TRBV5-1 and TRBJ2-5, with TRBD1 matching over 8 bases. With 4 bases clipped from V and 2 bases from J, the junction kept 4 bases outside the gene matches. This CDR3 region has 14 residues. Germline CDR1 and CDR2: SGHRS and YFSETQ. CDR3 nucleotides: TGCGCCAGCAGCCCAGGGACAGGACAAGAGACCCAGTACTTC. Translation gives CASSPGTGQETQYF.

The rearrangement links TRBV9 to TRBJ2-5; 11 nucleotides match TRBD2. Germline loops: CDR1 SGDLS, CDR2 YYNGEE. This CDR3 is 15 amino acids long. V gave up 4 bases and J gave up 5 bases; unmatched junction bases: 7. CDR3 sequence: CASSPGTSGEETQYF. Written as DNA, the CDR3 is TGTGCCAGCAGCCCCGGGACTAGCGGCGAGGAGACCCAGTACTTC. The complete variable domain, with remaining parts taken from reference TRBV9 and TRBJ2-5, reads DSGVTQTPKHLITATGQRVTLRCSPRSGDLSVYWYQQSLDQGLQFLIQYYNGEERAKGNILERFSAQQFPDLHSELNLSSLELGDSALYFCASSPGTSGEETQYFGPGTRLLVL.

The chain carries TRBV28 and TRBJ2-7, with TRBD1 matching over 9 bases. Trimming removed 8 bases from V and 6 bases from J; junction bases left unmatched: 11. Per the germline V gene, CDR1 is MDHEN and CDR2 is SYDVKM. This CDR3 spans 14 amino acids. This CDR3 is CASGLETGGTEQYF. The CDR3 DNA reads TGTGCCAGCGGCTTAGAGACAGGGGGGACCGAGCAGTACTTC.

This sequence joins TRBV28 and TRBJ2-5; 7 nucleotides align to TRBD1. The length of the CDR3 is 14 residues. The V gene's germline CDR1 is MDHEN and CDR2 SYDVKM. V was pared by 4 bases and J by 4 bases, with 6 bases of the junction left unmatched. The CDR3 here is CASSWRQGGETQYF. The CDR3 DNA reads as TGTGCCAGCAGTTGGAGACAGGGCGGAGAGACCCAGTACTTC.

The chain uses TRBV27 and TRBJ2-5; possible D gene TRBD1, 6 bases. The CDR3 is 15 amino acids. The V gene lost 6 bases and the J gene lost 3 bases, with 17 bases spanning the gap. The germline V gene has CDR1 MNHEY and CDR2 SMNVEV (reference sequence). As DNA, the CDR3 is TGTGCCAGCAGCCTATCGGTACAGGGAAAAGAGACCCAGTACTTC. Amino acid sequence: CASSLSVQGKETQYF.

J is TRBJ2-2 and V is TRBV18; 8 bases fit TRBD2. The V and J ends lost 3 bases and 0 bases, in that order; junction bases with no gene match: 6. Germline-derived CDR1 and CDR2 are KGHSH and LQKENI. This CDR3 has 17 residues. CDR3 in amino acids: CASSPLMTSANTGELFF. CDR3 bases: TGTGCCAGCTCACCCCTGATGACTAGCGCGAACACCGGGGAGCTGTTTTTT. The full variable domain, with the rest looked up from reference TRBV18 and TRBJ2-2, is NAGVMQNPRHLVRRRGQEARLRCSPMKGHSHVYWYRQLPEEGLKFMVYLQKENIIDESGMPKERFSAEFPKEGPSILRIQQVVRGDSAAYFCASSPLMTSANTGELFFGEGSRLTVL.

The rearrangement joins TRBV11-2 to TRBJ1-2; 9 bases line up with TRBD1. The CDR3 extends over 14 amino acids. The germline V gene encodes CDR1 SGHAT and CDR2 FQNNGV. V shed 5 bases, J shed 2 bases, and the junction held 3 bases outside the gene matches. The CDR3 sequence is CASSGGTGNYGYTF. CDR3 DNA sequence: TGTGCCAGCAGCGGAGGGACAGGGAACTATGGCTACACCTTC.

The J gene is TRBJ1-1, the V gene TRBV28; 9 bases are shared with TRBD1. Per germline, CDR1 MDHEN and CDR2 SYDVKM. This CDR3 comprises 15 residues. V was pared by 5 bases and J by 5 bases, with 9 bases of the junction left unmatched. CDR3 protein: CASSQNRGRRTEAFF. CDR3 nucleotide sequence: TGTGCCAGCAGTCAGAACAGGGGGCGCCGGACTGAAGCTTTCTTT.

The gene calls are TRBV6-1 and TRBJ2-1; 13 bases align to TRBD2. V trimming: 4 bases; J trimming: 8 bases; junction bases outside the gene matches: 5. Germline CDR1 and CDR2: MNHNS and SASEGT. CDR3 length equals 15 residues. CDR3 protein: CASSVLAGGKYEQFF. For the CDR3, the DNA is TGTGCCAGCAGTGTACTAGCGGGAGGGAAGTATGAGCAGTTCTTC.

The rearrangement links TRBV5-1 to TRBJ2-7; 7 bases are a match to TRBD1. Trimming at V came to 5 bases and at J to 12 bases, leaving 14 bases not matched to a gene. This CDR3 has 13 amino acids. Germline CDR1 and CDR2: SGHRS and YFSETQ. CDR3 region: CASRDDSTGYPYF. Here the CDR3 DNA reads TGCGCCAGCAGGGACGATTCGACAGGGTATCCGTACTTC.

This rearrangement joins TRBV4-2 to TRBJ2-7, with 10 bases fitting TRBD2. This CDR3 has 14 residues. Trimming cost V 3 bases and J 5 bases; bases outside gene matches: 4. CDR1 and CDR2 from the germline V gene are LGHNA and YNFKEQ. This chain's CDR3 is CASSQLAGENEQYF. CDR3 nucleotides: TGTGCCAGCAGCCAGCTAGCGGGAGAGAACGAGCAGTACTTC.

This sequence joins TRBV19 and TRBJ2-3, with 10 bases identical to TRBD2. Unmatched junction bases numbered 6, after V lost 5 bases and J lost 4 bases. From germline, CDR1 is LNHDA and CDR2 SQIVND (reference sequence). This CDR3 contains 15 residues. In nucleotides, the CDR3 is TGTGCCAGTAGTCTGGGGACTAGCGCCCCAGATACGCAGTATTTT. Amino acids: CASSLGTSAPDTQYF. The whole variable domain, remainder taken from reference TRBV19 and TRBJ2-3, is DGGITQSPKYLFRKEGQNVTLSCEQNLNHDAMYWYRQDPGQGLRLIYYSQIVNDFQKGDIAEGYSVSREKKESFPLTVTSAQKNPTAFYLCASSLGTSAPDTQYFGPGTRLTVL.

This chain joins TRBV27 and TRBJ1-1, with D perhaps matching TRBD1 (5 bases). Germline V lookup: CDR1 MNHEY, CDR2 SMNVEV (reference sequence). The CDR3 is 14 amino acids. V was clipped by 2 bases and J by 1 base, with 8 bases between them. Here the CDR3 reads CASSLQGRNTEAFF. CDR3 bases: TGTGCCAGCAGTTTACAGGGCCGGAACACTGAAGCTTTCTTT.

The chain has TRBV5-4 and TRBJ2-2; TRBD1 is a possible D gene (5 bases). V lost 3 bases to trimming and J lost 2 bases, with 14 bases between them. There are 16 residues in the CDR3. CDR1 is SGHNT and CDR2 is YYREEE in the germline V gene (reference sequence). The CDR3 sequence: CASSSSRGFNTGELFF. DNA for the CDR3: TGTGCCAGCAGCTCAAGTAGGGGTTTCAACACCGGGGAGCTGTTTTTT.

This clone was found once. The V gene is TRBV11-2, the J gene TRBJ2-1, with 8 bases fitting TRBD2. Germline-derived CDR1 and CDR2 are SGHAT and FQNNGV. The CDR3 loop spans 15 amino acids. J lost 3 bases, V lost 5 bases, and 6 bases had no gene match. CDR3 sequence reads: CASSASGSLYNEQFF. As DNA, the CDR3 is TGTGCCAGCAGCGCCAGCGGGAGTCTCTACAATGAGCAGTTCTTC.